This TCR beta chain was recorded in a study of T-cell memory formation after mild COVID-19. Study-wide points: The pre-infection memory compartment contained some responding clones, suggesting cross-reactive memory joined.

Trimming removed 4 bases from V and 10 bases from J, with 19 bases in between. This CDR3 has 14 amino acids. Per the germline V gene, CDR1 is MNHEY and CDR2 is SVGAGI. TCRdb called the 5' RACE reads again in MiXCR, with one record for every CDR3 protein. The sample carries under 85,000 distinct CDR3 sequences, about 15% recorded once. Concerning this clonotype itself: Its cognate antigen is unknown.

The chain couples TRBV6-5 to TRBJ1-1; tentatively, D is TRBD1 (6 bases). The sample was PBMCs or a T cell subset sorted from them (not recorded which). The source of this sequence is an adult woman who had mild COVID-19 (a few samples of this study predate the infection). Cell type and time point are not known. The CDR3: CASSFTGLGLGAFF. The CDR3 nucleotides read TGTGCCAGCAGTTTCACAGGGTTGGGGCTGGGAGCTTTCTTT.